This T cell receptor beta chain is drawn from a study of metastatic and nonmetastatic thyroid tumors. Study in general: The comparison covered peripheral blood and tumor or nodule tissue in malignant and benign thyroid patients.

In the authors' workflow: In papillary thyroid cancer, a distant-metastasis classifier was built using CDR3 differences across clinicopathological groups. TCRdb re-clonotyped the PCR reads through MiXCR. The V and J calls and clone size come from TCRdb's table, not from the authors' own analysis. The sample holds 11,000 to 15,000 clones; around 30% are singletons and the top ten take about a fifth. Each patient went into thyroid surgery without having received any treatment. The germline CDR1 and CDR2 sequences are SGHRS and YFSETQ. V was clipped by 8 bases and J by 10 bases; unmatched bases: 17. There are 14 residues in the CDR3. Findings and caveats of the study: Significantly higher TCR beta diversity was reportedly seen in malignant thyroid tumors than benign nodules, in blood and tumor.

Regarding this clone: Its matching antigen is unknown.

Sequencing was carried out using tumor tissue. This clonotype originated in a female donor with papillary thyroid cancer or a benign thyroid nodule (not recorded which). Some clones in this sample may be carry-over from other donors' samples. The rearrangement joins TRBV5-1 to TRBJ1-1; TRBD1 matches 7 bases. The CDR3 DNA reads TGCGCCAGTAGCAACCCAACCGGGACAGAAATAGCTTTCTTT. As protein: CASSNPTGTEIAFF.